The 28 T cell receptor beta chains below come from one sample, sequenced in a study of response to subunit inactivated influenza vaccine. MiXCR, applied by TCRdb to the RT-PCR reads, yields one record per CDR3 protein. The sample has 650,000 to 800,000 distinct CDR3 sequences; around 13% are singletons. The sample here was PBMCs from blood, taken less than 15 days before vaccination. The receptors were sampled from a man aged 50-59 years who received an inactivated influenza vaccine.

The chain joins TRBV10-3 to TRBJ2-1; D unclear. Germline assignment: CDR1 ENHRY and CDR2 SYGVKD. The CDR3 totals 12 residues. Deletions cut 0 bases from V and 9 bases from J, with 6 bases between. The chain's CDR3 is CAISESSTEQFF. CDR3 sequence (DNA): TGTGCCATCAGTGAGTCGTCTACTGAGCAGTTCTTC.

This clonotype was found a few times. V and J are TRBV4-2 and TRBJ2-3; 7 nucleotides align to TRBD2. Germline-derived CDR1 and CDR2 are LGHNA and YNFKEQ. CDR3 length equals 16 residues. V was pared by 0 bases and J by 3 bases, with 6 bases of the junction left unmatched. The CDR3 is CASSQDRLAGTDTQYF. CDR3 sequence (DNA): TGTGCCAGCAGCCAAGATCGACTAGCTGGAACAGATACGCAGTATTTT.

This clonotype was counted ten times or more. The rearrangement uses TRBV5-1 and TRBJ2-2; no firm D call. Looked up from germline, CDR1 is SGHRS and CDR2 is YFSETQ. Trimming left V 1 base short and J 6 bases short, with 4 bases between. This CDR3 is 12 amino acids long. The CDR3 sequence: CASSLSPGELFF. The CDR3 DNA sequence: TGCGCCAGCAGCTTGAGCCCCGGGGAGCTGTTTTTT.

This clonotype occurred a few times. The chain uses TRBV6-2 or TRBV6-3 and TRBJ2-4; D remains unclear. Germline CDR1 MNHEY, CDR2 SVGEGT. Between the trimmed V and J ends, which lost 5 bases and 0 bases, there was a span of 14 bases. The CDR3 is made up of 16 amino acids. The CDR3, as DNA: TGTGCCAGCAGTCCACCTAAATTTCTAGCCAAAAACATTCAGTACTTC. The encoded protein is CASSPPKFLAKNIQYF.

In this sample, this clonotype turned up many times. The genes are TRBV7-9 and TRBJ2-2; TRBD1 matches at 7 bases. Germline CDR1 SEHNR, CDR2 FQNEAQ (reference sequence). The ends lost 11 bases at V and 4 bases at J; junction bases unmatched: 25. The CDR3 totals 19 residues. CDR3 amino acids: CAVERFDRADDWATGELFF. CDR3 in DNA: TGTGCCGTTGAAAGGTTCGACAGGGCCGATGATTGGGCCACCGGGGAGCTGTTTTTT.

This clonotype was seen a handful of times. The J gene is TRBJ2-2, the V gene TRBV20-1; TRBD1 aligns across 9 bases. Germline CDR1 and CDR2: DFQATT and SNEGSKA (reference sequence). The CDR3 runs to 16 residues. Trimming took 6 bases from V and 5 from J; bases not matched to a gene: 13. The CDR3: CSATTGGPPRTGELFF. The CDR3 DNA follows: TGCAGTGCGACCACAGGGGGCCCCCCGCGGACCGGGGAGCTGTTTTTT.

V gene TRBV29-1 combines with J gene TRBJ2-1; no clear D gene. The CDR3 has 15 residues. The V end was cut by 6 bases, the J end by 1 base, with 16 bases between. Germline lookup yields CDR1 SQVTM and CDR2 ANQGSEA. The CDR3 here is CSVGSPDTSYNEQFF. The CDR3, as DNA: TGCAGCGTCGGCTCCCCTGACACTTCCTACAATGAGCAGTTCTTC.

This clonotype was detected a few times. The rearrangement joins TRBV5-5 to TRBJ2-7; D not resolved. Germline-derived CDR1 and CDR2 are SGHKS and YYEKEE (reference sequence). Trimming removed 7 bases from V and 1 base from J, with 12 bases in between. CDR3 length: 13 amino acids. In nucleotides, the CDR3 is TGTGCCAGCCGGCAAACGGCGTCCTACGAGCAGTACTTC. This codes for CASRQTASYEQYF.

The table lists this clonotype with many counts. V usage is TRBV29-1 and J usage is TRBJ2-3, with 7 nucleotides matching TRBD2. This CDR3 contains 14 residues. Germline CDR1 is SQVTM and CDR2 is ANQGSEA. J was trimmed by 1 base and V by 6 bases; bases with no gene match: 7. The CDR3 sequence is CSVGLGGGTDTQYF. CDR3 coding DNA: TGCAGCGTAGGACTAGGAGGGGGCACAGATACGCAGTATTTT.

This chain uses TRBV5-1 with TRBJ2-3; perhaps D is TRBD1 or TRBD2 (5 bases each). The CDR3 totals 13 residues. The V gene's germline CDR1 is SGHRS and CDR2 YFSETQ. The V and J ends lost 4 bases and 2 bases respectively, with 8 bases between them. The CDR3 DNA reads TGCGCCAGCAGCACGGGACCCACAGATACGCAGTATTTT. As protein: CASSTGPTDTQYF.

This clonotype was observed a few times. This chain joins TRBV3-1 and TRBJ2-7; tentative D call: TRBD1 (5 bases). The CDR3 spans 13 residues. Germline CDR1 and CDR2: LGHDT and YNNKEL (reference sequence). V was cut by 2 bases and J by 4 bases, with 9 bases left in between. CDR3 protein: CASSQSRGYEQYF. In DNA form, the CDR3 reads TGTGCCAGCAGCCAATCAAGGGGTTACGAGCAGTACTTC.

In its sample, this clonotype was seen a few times. This chain links TRBV3-1 with TRBJ1-6; D is possibly TRBD1 (5 bases). Germline V gives CDR1 LGHDT, CDR2 YNNKEL (reference sequence). The germline V and J ends were trimmed by 4 bases and 8 bases, with 12 bases remaining between them. This CDR3 has 14 amino acids. CDR3 coding DNA: TGTGCCAGCAGCCTGCGGGGCAGGGATTCACCCCTCCACTTT. Protein product: CASSLRGRDSPLHF.

This clonotype was seen more than once but under ten times. The chain combines TRBV6-5 with TRBJ2-3; no definite D call. Per germline, CDR1 MNHEY and CDR2 SVGAGI. With 5 bases removed from V and 6 bases from J, the gap between germline ends came to 9 bases. The CDR3 is made up of 12 amino acids. In nucleotides, the CDR3 is TGTGCCAGCAGTCATAGGCGGGATACGCAGTATTTT. Protein: CASSHRRDTQYF.

This clonotype was observed at least ten times. V and J are TRBV11-2 and TRBJ2-3; 8 bases are a match to TRBD2. Germline CDR1 and CDR2: SGHAT and FQNNGV. Losses at the gene ends were 2 bases for V and 4 bases for J; bases not matched to a gene: 5. The CDR3 covers 15 residues. In nucleotides, the CDR3 is TGTGCCAGCAGCTTAACGGGGGGGAGGGCAGATACGCAGTATTTT. It translates to CASSLTGGRADTQYF. The full variable domain, completed using reference TRBV11-2 and TRBJ2-3, is EAGVAQSPRYKIIEKRQSVAFWCNPISGHATLYWYQQILGQGPKLLIQFQNNGVVDDSQLPKDRFSAERLKGVDSTLKIQPAKLEDSAVYLCASSLTGGRADTQYFGPGTRLTVL.

V gene TRBV15 combines with J gene TRBJ1-2; D remains unclear. V lost 0 bases, J lost 4 bases, and 12 bases lay in between. Germline lookup yields CDR1 LNHNV and CDR2 YYDKDF (reference sequence). The CDR3 has 15 residues. The CDR3 coding sequence is TGTGCCACCAGCAGAGATTCAGCAACTCGCTATGGCTACACCTTC. This sequence encodes CATSRDSATRYGYTF.

The rearrangement links TRBV4-2 to TRBJ2-3; either TRBD1 or TRBD2 may supply D (5 bases each). The V gene's germline CDR1 is LGHNA and CDR2 YNFKEQ. The CDR3 is 15 residues long. Deletions cut 0 bases from V and 5 bases from J, with 12 bases between. Written as DNA, the CDR3 is TGTGCCAGCAGCCAAGACGGGACGGCGGGAGATACGCAGTATTTT. It codes for CASSQDGTAGDTQYF.

This clonotype was seen a handful of times. This rearrangement joins TRBV4-1 to TRBJ2-3; no clear D. The germline gives CDR1 MGHRA, CDR2 YSYEKL. V was trimmed by 4 bases and J by 6 bases, leaving 14 bases between them. There are 14 residues in the CDR3. The CDR3 nucleotides read TGCGCCAGCAGCCGTGTGGGGTTCTCGGATACGCAGTATTTT. This translates into CASSRVGFSDTQYF.

V usage is TRBV12-3 or TRBV12-4 and J usage is TRBJ1-6; 9 bases agree with TRBD1. The trim removed 7 bases at V and 9 bases at J, leaving 10 bases unmatched. The CDR3 runs to 15 residues. CDR3 protein: CASNSGTGIFSPLHF. CDR3 bases: TGTGCCAGCAACTCCGGGACAGGGATTTTTTCACCCCTCCACTTT.

This clonotype has just a few counts. This sequence joins TRBV4-3 and TRBJ2-1, with 14 bases aligning to TRBD2. J lost 4 bases, V lost 3 bases, and 5 bases had no gene match. This CDR3 comprises 17 residues. Per the germline V gene, CDR1 is LGHNA and CDR2 is YSLEER. The DNA for the CDR3 is TGCGCCAGCAGCCAGGGACTAGCGGGAGAGGAGTACAATGAGCAGTTCTTC. It translates to CASSQGLAGEEYNEQFF.

The chain is built from TRBV20-1 and TRBJ2-7, with 8 bases fitting TRBD1. Germline CDR1 DFQATT, CDR2 SNEGSKA (reference sequence). V dropped 4 bases and J dropped 0; count of bases not matched to a gene: 11. The CDR3 runs to 16 residues. Here the CDR3 reads CSATGGTSLSSYEQYF. Written as DNA, the CDR3 is TGCAGTGCTACAGGGGGCACTTCACTCAGCTCCTACGAGCAGTACTTC.

The chain uses TRBV20-1 and TRBJ2-1, with a possible D match to TRBD2 (7 bases). Germline CDR1 and CDR2: DFQATT and SNEGSKA (reference sequence). CDR3 length equals 15 residues. V lost 3 bases and J 8 bases, leaving 20 bases between the germline ends. CDR3 in DNA: TGCAGTGCTAGTTGGTATTTAGGAGGGGGGGATGAGCAGTTCTTC. It codes for CSASWYLGGGDEQFF.

This clonotype was recorded a few times. The rearrangement joins TRBV2 to TRBJ2-7; D perhaps matches TRBD1 (5 bases). The germline V and J ends were trimmed by 5 bases and 6 bases, with 20 bases remaining between them. This CDR3 comprises 15 residues. CDR1 and CDR2 (germline): SNHLY, FYNNEI. CDR3 nucleotide sequence: TGTGCCAGCAGTCTGGACACGCAATACTCGGTCGAGCAGTACTTC. Encoded protein: CASSLDTQYSVEQYF.

In this sample, this clonotype turned up many times. This chain uses TRBV5-1 with TRBJ1-1; D is ambiguous. Germline V gives CDR1 SGHRS, CDR2 YFSETQ. The V and J ends lost 1 base and 5 bases respectively, with 12 bases between them. CDR3 size: 14 residues. CDR3 DNA sequence: TGCGCCAGCAGCTTGCTGGGGATCTTGACTGAAGCTTTCTTT. This codes for CASSLLGILTEAFF.

The rearrangement joins TRBV2 to TRBJ2-3; TRBD2 matches at 9 bases. V trimming: 9 bases; J trimming: 1 base; junction bases outside the gene matches: 5. Looked up from germline, CDR1 is SNHLY and CDR2 is FYNNEI. This CDR3 is 14 amino acids long. The CDR3 DNA is TGTGCCAGAGCCGTAGCGGGGGGCACAGATACGCAGTATTTT. It is translated as CARAVAGGTDTQYF. Together with reference TRBV2 and TRBJ2-3, the CDR3 gives the full variable domain: EPEVTQTPSHQVTQMGQEVILRCVPISNHLYFYWYRQILGQKVEFLVSFYNNEISEKSEIFDDQFSVERPDGSNFTLKIRSTKLEDSAMYFCARAVAGGTDTQYFGPGTRLTVL.

The rearrangement links TRBV7-8 to TRBJ2-1; 7 nucleotides align to TRBD2. V trimming: 10 bases; J trimming: 4 bases; junction bases outside the gene matches: 16. Looked up from germline, CDR1 is SGHVS and CDR2 is FQNEAQ. This CDR3 contains 16 residues. The CDR3 nucleotides are TGTGCCATCGTATCCAAATCCGGGAGGTCATACAATGAGCAGTTCTTC. Its protein product is CAIVSKSGRSYNEQFF.

This sequence joins TRBV4-3 and TRBJ2-2; D might be TRBD1 (5 bases). Germline V gene sequence: CDR1 LGHNA, CDR2 YSLEER. The CDR3 loop spans 16 amino acids. Trimming pared 1 base from V and 6 bases from J, leaving 15 bases between. The CDR3 reads CASSQVVRASAGELFF. The CDR3 nucleotides are TGCGCCAGCAGCCAAGTCGTCAGGGCGAGCGCCGGGGAGCTGTTTTTT.

This clonotype was detected a few times. V gene TRBV11-2 combines with J gene TRBJ1-1, with 8 bases identical to TRBD1. The germline V gene has CDR1 SGHAT and CDR2 FQNNGV. The CDR3 length is 14 residues. The trim removed 4 bases at V and 6 bases at J, leaving 7 bases unmatched. The CDR3 region has the DNA TGTGCCAGCAGCTCCAGGGGGCGCATCTCTGAAGCTTTCTTT. Its translation: CASSSRGRISEAFF. Together with reference TRBV11-2 and TRBJ1-1, the CDR3 gives the full variable domain: EAGVAQSPRYKIIEKRQSVAFWCNPISGHATLYWYQQILGQGPKLLIQFQNNGVVDDSQLPKDRFSAERLKGVDSTLKIQPAKLEDSAVYLCASSSRGRISEAFFGQGTRLTVV.

The sample holds many counts of this clonotype. V and J are TRBV24-1 and TRBJ2-1, with D perhaps TRBD1 (6 bases). The CDR3 length is 13 residues. Germline-derived CDR1 and CDR2 are KGHDR and SFDVKD. The V and J ends lost 4 bases and 3 bases respectively, with 6 bases between them. CDR3 residues: CATSDRGYNEQFF. The CDR3, as DNA: TGTGCCACCAGTGACAGGGGCTACAATGAGCAGTTCTTC.